Listed here are 8 T cell receptor beta chains from one sample, sequenced in a study of T cells in localized non-small cell lung cancer. The table came from immunoSEQ multiplex PCR; TCRdb's copy has only in-frame clones and leaves some out. The data contain around 50,000 clones, roughly 88% of them seen just once; the ten biggest clones take up roughly 18%. The sample was peripheral blood, taken before any cancer treatment. The receptors come from a male donor aged 60 or over with stage III squamous cell lung carcinoma.

The chain is built from TRBV14 and TRBJ1-3; D possibly corresponds to TRBD1 (6 bases). The CDR3 consists of 18 residues. The germline V gene encodes CDR1 SGHDN and CDR2 FVKESK. Trimming took 8 bases from V and 0 from J, leaving 23 bases between them. CDR3 protein: CASSSQVQGPVSGNTIYF. CDR3 in DNA: TGTGCCAGCTCCAGCCAAGTACAGGGACCCGTCTCTGGAAACACCATATATTTT. The full variable domain, its missing parts supplied by reference TRBV14 and TRBJ1-3, is EAGVTQFPSHSVIEKGQTVTLRCDPISGHDNLYWYRRVMGKEIKFLLHFVKESKQDESGMPNNRFLAERTGGTYSTLKVQPAELEDSGVYFCASSSQVQGPVSGNTIYFGEGSWLTVV.

This clone was seen once. The rearrangement links TRBV7-9 to TRBJ2-6, with D unclear. This CDR3 is 18 amino acids long. V was shortened by 5 bases and J by 0 bases, with 17 bases between the two germline ends. Per germline, CDR1 SEHNR and CDR2 FQNEAQ (reference sequence). As DNA, the CDR3 is TGTGCCAGCAGCGCTTCCATGATAGCTTTCTCTGGGGCCAACGTCCTGACTTTC. This codes for CASSASMIAFSGANVLTF.

V and J are TRBV19 and TRBJ2-7; a weak D match, TRBD1 (5 bases). CDR1 and CDR2 from the germline V gene are LNHDA and SQIVND (reference sequence). The CDR3 sequence is 14 residues long. Trimming pared 5 bases from V and 0 bases from J, leaving 11 bases between. CDR3 DNA sequence: TGTGCCAGTAGTGTTCAGGGTTCCTCCTACGAGCAGTACTTC. It translates to CASSVQGSSYEQYF.

The chain couples TRBV6-5 to TRBJ2-3; no reliable D call. V dropped 4 bases and J dropped 1 base, with 6 bases sitting between them. The CDR3 consists of 13 residues. Germline lookup yields CDR1 MNHEY and CDR2 SVGAGI. CDR3 in DNA: TGTGCCAGCAGTTTTCCTGGCACAGATACGCAGTATTTT. Translation: CASSFPGTDTQYF.

This CDR3 is CASARDGQETQYF. CDR3 bases: TGTGCCAGTGCTAGGGACGGACAAGAGACCCAGTACTTC. The rearrangement uses TRBV19 and TRBJ2-5; D tentatively fits TRBD1 or TRBD2 (5 bases each). From germline, CDR1 is LNHDA and CDR2 SQIVND (reference sequence). V dropped 8 bases and J dropped 2 bases, with 12 bases sitting between them. The CDR3 consists of 13 residues.

The chain couples TRBV6-5 to TRBJ2-1; D may be TRBD1 (5 bases). Deletions cut 10 bases from V and 3 bases from J, with 10 bases between. Germline CDR1 reads MNHEY; CDR2 reads SVGAGI. This CDR3 spans 12 amino acids. CDR3 nucleotides: TGTGCCATTGGCAGGGACTACAATGAGCAGTTCTTC. Amino acids: CAIGRDYNEQFF.

The J gene is TRBJ2-2, the V gene TRBV27; 8 nucleotides align to TRBD2. Germline V CDR1 and CDR2: MNHEY, SMNVEV (reference sequence). The CDR3 length is 15 residues. Trimming at V came to 6 bases and at J to 5 bases, leaving 8 bases not matched to a gene. The CDR3 nucleotides read TGTGCCAGCAGACGACTAGCGTCGGGGACCGGGGAGCTGTTTTTT. Protein: CASRRLASGTGELFF.

The chain combines TRBV18 with TRBJ1-5; 9 bases are shared with TRBD1. CDR3 size: 18 residues. Trimming at V came to 6 bases and at J to 0 bases, leaving 12 bases not matched to a gene. CDR1 is KGHSH, CDR2 LQKENI, per germline. CDR3: CASSPTGQGGYSNQPQHF. The CDR3 DNA reads as TGTGCCAGCTCGCCAACGGGACAGGGAGGTTATAGCAATCAGCCCCAGCATTTT.